Below, 21 T cell receptor beta chains from the same sample are listed, as sequenced in a study of neurological immune-mediated disorders. TCRdb independently ran MiXCR on the 5' RACE reads; one entry per CDR3 protein. The sample lists 87,000 or so distinct CDR3 sequences; 3.5% were seen once. The sample taken for sequencing was PBMCs. Receptor source: a woman aged 18-35 years with multiple sclerosis.

The chain employs TRBV12-3 or TRBV12-4 and TRBJ2-4, with TRBD1 matching 7 bases. The V and J ends lost 5 bases and 5 bases, in that order; junction bases with no gene match: 9. This CDR3 contains 15 residues. CDR3 coding DNA: TGTGCCAGCAGTGCAGCCGGGACAGAGGAAAACATTCAGTACTTC. Its translation is CASSAAGTEENIQYF.

Many counts were recorded for this clonotype. The rearrangement joins TRBV12-5 to TRBJ1-5; D is undetermined. This CDR3 is built from 17 residues. The germline V and J ends were trimmed by 3 bases and 2 bases, with 17 bases remaining between them. Germline CDR1 and CDR2: LGHNT and FRNRAP. The CDR3 spells CASGLGISQVGNQPQHF. CDR3 coding DNA: TGTGCTAGTGGTTTAGGCATTTCCCAGGTTGGCAATCAGCCCCAGCATTTT.

This clonotype was recorded many times. The chain links TRBV12-3 or TRBV12-4 to TRBJ2-2, with D perhaps TRBD2 (6 bases). The V end lost 6 bases, the J end lost 4 bases, and 18 bases lay between the germline ends. The CDR3 spans 16 residues. The CDR3 loop reads CASRRTGTSSTGELFF. The CDR3 bases are TGTGCCAGCAGAAGGACCGGGACTTCGTCCACCGGGGAGCTGTTTTTT.

This clonotype was counted at least ten times. The chain joins TRBV20-1 to TRBJ2-1; TRBD2 agrees at 12 bases. The CDR3 contains 13 residues. Germline-derived CDR1 and CDR2 are DFQATT and SNEGSKA (reference sequence). The V and J ends lost 5 bases and 9 bases, in that order; junction bases with no gene match: 5. CDR3 in amino acids: CSASLAGGGEQFF. For the CDR3, the DNA is TGCAGTGCTTCACTAGCGGGGGGCGGTGAGCAGTTCTTC.

The sample holds many counts of this clonotype. This chain uses TRBV29-1 with TRBJ2-1; 12 nucleotides line up with TRBD2. The V gene end was trimmed by 3 bases and the J gene end by 4 bases; junction bases not matched to a gene: 7. Germline assignment: CDR1 SQVTM and CDR2 ANQGSEA. The CDR3 runs 16 residues. The CDR3 is CSVEGVTSGRYNEQFF. DNA for the CDR3: TGCAGCGTTGAGGGGGTGACTAGCGGGAGATACAATGAGCAGTTCTTC.

Ten or more counts support this clonotype. The DNA for the CDR3 is TGTGCCGGGGGCGGGGACTATCAGGAGACCCAGTACTTC. Translating gives CAGGGDYQETQYF. J is TRBJ2-5 and V is TRBV7-8, with TRBD2 as a possible D gene (7 bases). Germline CDR1 is SGHVS and CDR2 is FQNEAQ. Deletions cut 11 bases from V and 5 bases from J, with 18 bases between. The CDR3 contains 13 residues.

The table lists this clonotype with many counts. The chain carries TRBV5-1 and TRBJ2-5, with 10 bases matching TRBD1. Germline lookup yields CDR1 SGHRS and CDR2 YFSETQ. The CDR3 sequence is 15 residues long. With 4 bases clipped from V and 2 bases from J, the junction kept 5 bases outside the gene matches. CDR3 amino acids: CASSMDRGTQETQYF. CDR3 sequence (DNA): TGCGCCAGCAGCATGGACAGGGGGACTCAAGAGACCCAGTACTTC.

This clonotype was recorded many times. The rearrangement uses TRBV3-1 and TRBJ1-5; D gene uncertain. Germline V gives CDR1 LGHDT, CDR2 YNNKEL (reference sequence). The V and J ends lost 0 bases and 10 bases respectively, with 13 bases between them. The length of the CDR3 is 14 residues. The CDR3 bases are TGTGCCAGCAGCCAAGAGGGAGGCTACCCTCCCCAGCATTTT. Protein: CASSQEGGYPPQHF.

The genes are TRBV18 and TRBJ2-3; 7 nucleotides align to TRBD2. The CDR3 runs 17 residues. Trimming at V came to 5 bases and at J to 0 bases, leaving 11 bases not matched to a gene. Germline CDR1 is KGHSH and CDR2 is LQKENI. Here the CDR3 DNA reads TGTGCCAGCTCAACCCAACTAGCGCTCGCTAGCACAGATACGCAGTATTTT. Encoded protein: CASSTQLALASTDTQYF.

This clonotype was detected ten times or more. The chain uses TRBV10-3 and TRBJ2-7; D is unresolved. V was cut by 2 bases and J by 7 bases, with 9 bases left in between. Germline CDR1 reads ENHRY; CDR2 reads SYGVKD. This CDR3 contains 12 residues. The CDR3 loop reads CAISERAREQYF. The CDR3 nucleotides are TGTGCCATCAGTGAGAGGGCACGAGAGCAGTACTTC.

Many counts were recorded for this clonotype. The J gene is TRBJ2-5, the V gene TRBV4-2, with 12 positions matching TRBD2. After removal of 3 bases from V and 2 bases from J, the junction contained 4 bases not matched to a gene. CDR1 LGHNA and CDR2 YNFKEQ come from the germline V gene. The CDR3 sequence is 16 residues long. As DNA, the CDR3 is TGTGCCAGCAGCCAGGAACTAGCGGGGGGTCAAGAGACCCAGTACTTC. Translation gives CASSQELAGGQETQYF.

The sample holds many counts of this clonotype. This sequence joins TRBV5-1 and TRBJ2-1, with no clear D. Deletions cut 4 bases from V and 4 bases from J, with 3 bases between. Germline loops: CDR1 SGHRS, CDR2 YFSETQ. The length of the CDR3 is 11 residues. CDR3 protein: CASSTYNEQFF. The CDR3, as DNA: TGCGCCAGCAGCACATACAATGAGCAGTTCTTC.

In its sample, this clonotype was seen many times. The gene calls are TRBV6-5 and TRBJ2-5, with D perhaps TRBD1 (6 bases). The V and J ends lost 1 base and 5 bases respectively, with 14 bases between them. The CDR3 contains 15 residues. The germline V gene encodes CDR1 MNHEY and CDR2 SVGAGI. The CDR3 nucleotides read TGTGCCAGCAGTTACTATAGCAGGGGAGACGAGACCCAGTACTTC. Its protein product is CASSYYSRGDETQYF.

This clonotype has at least ten counts. The rearrangement joins TRBV7-2 to TRBJ1-3; no definite D call. The germline CDR1 and CDR2 sequences are SGHTA and FQGNSA. This CDR3 spans 16 amino acids. The germline V and J ends were trimmed by 3 bases and 0 bases, with 12 bases remaining between them. The CDR3 sequence is CASSFAGTSSGNTIYF. The CDR3 DNA reads TGTGCCAGCAGCTTTGCAGGAACCTCCTCTGGAAACACCATATATTTT.

This clonotype was seen many times. This chain joins TRBV20-1 and TRBJ2-7; a possible D gene is TRBD1 (6 bases). The germline V and J ends were trimmed by 3 bases and 4 bases, with 19 bases remaining between them. CDR3 length equals 15 residues. CDR1 and CDR2 from the germline V gene are DFQATT and SNEGSKA (reference sequence). In nucleotides, the CDR3 is TGCAGTGCTAGGGGCCGGGACAACCCTTCTTACGAGCAGTACTTC. Residues: CSARGRDNPSYEQYF.

There are many counts of this clonotype. The chain has TRBV10-3 and TRBJ2-5, with a tentative D call TRBD2 (5 bases). Trimming pared 2 bases from V and 4 bases from J, leaving 14 bases between. The CDR3 is 15 residues long. Per germline, CDR1 ENHRY and CDR2 SYGVKD. The CDR3, as DNA: TGTGCCATCAGTGAGGAGACGGGGTTCGGAGAGACCCAGTACTTC. Its protein is CAISEETGFGETQYF.

The V and J genes are TRBV19 and TRBJ2-1; 10 positions agree with TRBD2. Germline assignment: CDR1 LNHDA and CDR2 SQIVND (reference sequence). The ends lost 5 bases at V and 8 bases at J; junction bases unmatched: 12. The CDR3 is made up of 16 amino acids. CDR3 nucleotides: TGTGCCAGTAGTCCACAGGCGACTAGCGGGTTTGATGAGCAGTTCTTC. It yields the protein CASSPQATSGFDEQFF.

This clonotype was seen ten or more times. The chain has TRBV4-2 and TRBJ1-2, with TRBD1 as a possible D gene (5 bases). Germline V lookup: CDR1 LGHNA, CDR2 YNFKEQ. Trimming shortened V by 1 base and J by 2 bases, and 11 bases separated the two germline ends. CDR3 length equals 15 residues. This chain's CDR3 is CASSQAAGTNYGYTF. DNA of the CDR3: TGTGCCAGCAGCCAAGCCGCAGGGACCAACTATGGCTACACCTTC.

This clonotype was seen repeatedly, ten times or more. CDR3: CASSYSSGGGEKLFF. CDR3 DNA: TGTGCCAGCAGTTACTCGTCCGGGGGTGGAGAAAAACTGTTTTTT. The rearrangement uses TRBV6-6 and TRBJ1-4; D might be TRBD1 (5 bases). The CDR3 consists of 15 residues. Germline CDR1 is MNHNY and CDR2 is SVGAGI (reference sequence). The germline V and J ends were trimmed by 0 bases and 8 bases, with 13 bases remaining between them.

The table lists this clonotype with a few counts. The rearrangement joins TRBV4-1 to TRBJ1-1; 7 bases agree with TRBD1. The CDR3 is 15 amino acids. V dropped 1 base and J dropped 4; count of bases not matched to a gene: 6. Germline-derived CDR1 and CDR2 are MGHRA and YSYEKL. The CDR3 nucleotides read TGCGCCAGCAGCCAAGCCGGGACAGCGGCCACTGAAGCTTTCTTT. Encoded protein: CASSQAGTAATEAFF.

In this sample, this clonotype turned up many times. The gene calls are TRBV25-1 and TRBJ2-3; D unresolved. CDR3 size: 12 residues. The germline V gene encodes CDR1 MGHDK and CDR2 SYGVNS. V was pared by 6 bases and J by 4 bases, with 8 bases between. The CDR3 DNA reads as TGTGCCAGCAGCAGAATTGCAGATACGCAGTATTTT. The encoded protein is CASSRIADTQYF.